The 17 T cell receptor beta chains presented below share a single source sample, sequenced in a study of T cell clonality in common variable immunodeficiency. The protocol was immunoSEQ multiplex PCR, while the TCRdb copy is restricted to in-frame clones and leaves out a portion. The repertoire shows around 57,000 clones, none seen only once; the top ten take about 3.7%. The sample taken for sequencing was peripheral blood mononuclear cells. The origin of the receptors is a person between 18 and 75 years old in good health.

This clone was seen at least ten times. Read coverage stops 3 residues before the CDR3 terminus; the germline J gene supplies the remainder. This chain joins TRBV5-1 and TRBJ1-2; D uncertain. Germline assignment: CDR1 SGHRS and CDR2 YFSETQ. This CDR3 contains 15 residues. The CDR3 here is CASSLVAGITDTYTF. Partial CDR3 DNA: TGCGCCAGCAGCTTGGTAGCGGGAATAACAGATACC. Full variable domain (rest looked up from reference TRBV5-1 and TRBJ1-2): KAGVTQTPRYLIKTRGQQVTLSCSPISGHRSVSWYQQTPGQGLQFLFEYFSETQRNKGNFPGRFSGRQFSNSRSEMNVSTLELGDSALYLCASSLVAGITDTYTFGSGTRLTVV.

This clone was counted many times. The CDR3 end lies 3 residues beyond the end of the read and is filled in from the germline J gene. The gene calls are TRBV14 and TRBJ2-5; the D gene is possibly TRBD2 (6 bases). The CDR3 loop spans 15 amino acids. CDR1 and CDR2 from the germline V gene are SGHDN and FVKESK. Trimming stripped 0 bases from V and 5 bases from J, with 13 bases between. The sequenced CDR3 bases are TGTGCCAGCAGCCAAGACTGGAGGGGTAGGGAGACC. Translating gives CASSQDWRGRET. The complete CDR3 sequence is CASSQDWRGRETQYF.

This clone has only a few counts. The read ends 3 residues shy of where the CDR3 ends; the end is completed using the germline J gene. The chain combines TRBV18 with TRBJ2-5; tentative D call: TRBD2 (6 bases). Germline V gives CDR1 KGHSH, CDR2 LQKENI. Trimming left V 6 bases short and J 5 bases short, with 22 bases between. CDR3 length: 16 residues. The CDR3 sequence is CASSAGGAGGLETQYF. The part of the CDR3 DNA that was read is TGTGCCAGCTCTGCAGGCGGAGCTGGGGGGTTGGAGACC.

This clone has ten or more counts. The read stops 3 residues short of the end of the CDR3; the missing end is completed from the germline J gene. The chain has TRBV30 and TRBJ2-3; TRBD1 aligns across 9 bases. Trimming removed 3 bases from V and 2 bases from J; junction bases left unmatched: 6. Germline values: CDR1 GTSNPN, CDR2 SVGIG (reference sequence). This CDR3 has 15 residues. The sequenced part of the CDR3 DNA is TGTGCCTGGAGGGCTACAGGGGGCTACACAGATACG. Translated, it gives CAWRATGGYTDT. The entire CDR3 protein reads CAWRATGGYTDTQYF.

This clone was seen repeatedly, ten times or more. The read terminates 3 residues before the CDR3 end, so the remaining end is supplied by the germline J gene. The chain uses TRBV19 and TRBJ2-1, with 12 bases identical to TRBD2. CDR3 length: 16 amino acids. Looked up from germline, CDR1 is LNHDA and CDR2 is SQIVND (reference sequence). V lost 3 bases and J lost 4; bases outside the gene matches: 4. The CDR3 DNA, read in part, is TGTGCCAGTAGTATGAGGCTAGCGGGAGGGTACAATGAG. It is translated as CASSMRLAGGYNE. Given in full, the CDR3 is CASSMRLAGGYNEQFF.

Many counts were recorded for this clone. The CDR3 is cut off 3 residues early in the read; its end comes from the germline J gene. The chain employs TRBV6-2 or TRBV6-3 and TRBJ1-5; D is unresolved. V gave up 6 bases and J gave up 1 base, with 19 bases separating them. Germline V lookup: CDR1 MNHEY, CDR2 SVGEGT. This CDR3 comprises 17 residues. Here the CDR3 reads CASSPRWRRGSNQPQHF. The part of the CDR3 DNA that was read is TGTGCCAGCAGCCCCCGGTGGCGCCGAGGGAGCAATCAGCCC.

CDR3 bases read: TGTGCCAGTAGGCGTCCCGGGACAGGGTCTGGGGCCAACGTC. Amino acids: CASRRPGTGSGANV. The full CDR3 protein reads CASRRPGTGSGANVLTF. The chain couples TRBV19 to TRBJ2-6; 9 positions match TRBD1. The read ends 3 residues shy of where the CDR3 ends; the end is completed using the germline J gene. Germline loops: CDR1 LNHDA, CDR2 SQIVND (reference sequence). The trim removed 6 bases at V and 1 base at J, leaving 7 bases unmatched. The CDR3 length is 17 residues.

This clone was recorded at least ten times. At one boundary the junction diverges from the germline segment, which might be a read error. CDR3 bases read: TGTGCCAGCAGTCACTCGCCCCCTCGGGGCACTGAA. The encoded protein is CASSHSPPRGTE. The whole CDR3 is CASSHSPPRGTEAFF. The chain employs TRBV6-2 or TRBV6-3 and TRBJ1-1; no definite D call. Read data end 3 residues before the CDR3 end; the end is taken from the germline J gene. There are 15 residues in the CDR3. The germline gives CDR1 MNHEY, CDR2 SVGEGT.

This clone was seen a few times. With the read ending 3 residues before the CDR3 end, the germline J gene is used to fill in that end. The chain uses TRBV7-6 and TRBJ1-6, with D possibly TRBD1 on 6 matching bases. In germline, CDR1 is SGHVS, CDR2 FNYEAQ. The germline V and J ends were trimmed by 4 bases and 7 bases, with 14 bases remaining between them. This CDR3 has 15 amino acids. The CDR3 spells CASSSSDRRNSPLHF. The CDR3 DNA, read in part, is TGTGCCAGCAGCTCTTCAGACAGGCGAAATTCACCC.

Concerning this clone: The CDR3 goes on 3 residues after the read ends, and that part is filled in from the germline J gene. Other DNA sequences within the sample encode an identical CDR3. The chain combines TRBV20-1 with TRBJ2-3; 8 nucleotides align to TRBD2. CDR3 length: 17 residues. The germline V gene has CDR1 DFQATT and CDR2 SNEGSKA (reference sequence). Losses at the gene ends were 4 bases for V and 3 bases for J; bases not matched to a gene: 15. CDR3 in amino acids: CSATIGTSGTATDTQYF. The CDR3 DNA, read in part, is TGCAGTGCTACAATCGGGACTAGTGGGACTGCGACAGATACG.

This clone was seen repeatedly, ten times or more. The CDR3 region is CASGTQTYNEQFF. The sequenced CDR3 bases are TGTGCCAGCGGGACACAGACCTACAATGAG. The chain is built from TRBV2 and TRBJ2-1; possibly TRBD1 for D (6 bases). The CDR3 end is not reached by the read, which stops 3 residues before it; the germline J gene fills it in. In germline, CDR1 is SNHLY, CDR2 FYNNEI. The length of the CDR3 is 13 residues. Trimming shortened V by 8 bases and J by 2 bases, and 10 bases separated the two germline ends. Full variable domain (remainder filled in from reference TRBV2 and TRBJ2-1): EPEVTQTPSHQVTQMGQEVILRCVPISNHLYFYWYRQILGQKVEFLVSFYNNEISEKSEIFDDQFSVERPDGSNFTLKIRSTKLEDSAMYFCASGTQTYNEQFFGPGTRLTVL.

On this clone itself: The read gets to within 3 residues of the CDR3 end, and the germline J gene fills in the rest. The chain recombines TRBV11-3 with TRBJ1-6; D unclear. V was trimmed by 1 base and J by 11 bases, leaving 12 bases between them. The germline V gene encodes CDR1 SGHNT and CDR2 YENEEA. The CDR3 length is 14 residues. CDR3 DNA, as far as it was read: TGTGCCAGCAGCTTAGTTGGCCGTAAAGCACCC. It translates to CASSLVGRKAP. The CDR3 in its entirety is CASSLVGRKAPLHF.

This clone was observed many times. The read falls 3 residues short of the CDR3 end, and the missing part is taken from the germline J gene. The V call is TRBV5-4, the J call TRBJ2-7, with TRBD1 matching 9 bases. Germline CDR1 SGHNT, CDR2 YYREEE (reference sequence). This CDR3 contains 14 residues. J lost 5 bases, V lost 4 bases, and 7 bases had no gene match. Here the CDR3 reads CASSPGQGGHEQYF. CDR3 bases read: TGTGCCAGCAGCCCGGGACAGGGAGGCCACGAG. The whole variable domain, remainder taken from reference TRBV5-4 and TRBJ2-7, is ETGVTQSPTHLIKTRGQQVTLRCSSQSGHNTVSWYQQALGQGPQFIFQYYREEENGRGNFPPRFSGLQFPNYSSELNVNALELDDSALYLCASSPGQGGHEQYFGPGTRLTVT.

This clone appeared many times. The read finishes 3 residues shy of the CDR3 end, and the germline J gene is used to complete it. This chain links TRBV7-9 with TRBJ1-6; TRBD1 agrees at 11 bases. Germline V lookup: CDR1 SEHNR, CDR2 FQNEAQ (reference sequence). Losses at the gene ends were 5 bases for V and 10 bases for J; bases not matched to a gene: 7. The CDR3 loop spans 15 amino acids. CDR3 DNA (partial): TGTGCCAGCAGCGCGGACAGGGGGCTGAGGTCACCC. Protein: CASSADRGLRSP. The whole CDR3 region reads CASSADRGLRSPLHF.

This clone came up many times. Read coverage stops 3 residues before the CDR3 terminus; the germline J gene supplies the remainder. The gene calls are TRBV3-1 (or the pseudogene TRBV3-2) and TRBJ2-1; D call uncertain. Germline CDR1 is LGHDT and CDR2 is YNNKEL (reference sequence). This CDR3 is built from 13 residues. Trimming left V 4 bases short and J 6 bases short, with 10 bases between. CDR3: CASSRGSTNEQFF. The covered CDR3 bases are TGTGCCAGCAGCCGTGGTAGCACCAATGAG.

This clone came up many times. The read is 3 residues too short to cover the CDR3 end, so that end is filled in from the germline J gene. The chain couples TRBV20-1 to TRBJ1-1; 9 bases align to TRBD1. The germline V gene has CDR1 DFQATT and CDR2 SNEGSKA (reference sequence). The CDR3 spans 13 residues. The trim removed 6 bases at V and 1 base at J, leaving 3 bases unmatched. The CDR3 bases that were read are TGCAGTGCCGGGACAGGGTGGAACACTGAA. This sequence encodes CSAGTGWNTE. In full, the CDR3 reads CSAGTGWNTEAFF.

This clone came up many times. The sequenced fragment ends 3 residues before the CDR3 boundary, so the rest is inferred from the germline J gene. The rearrangement uses TRBV5-1 and TRBJ2-3, with TRBD1 matching 9 bases. This CDR3 spans 15 amino acids. Germline CDR1 SGHRS, CDR2 YFSETQ. This chain's CDR3 is CASSLAGQGRETQYF. The DNA read from the CDR3 is TGCGCCAGCAGCTTGGCGGGACAGGGTAGAGAGACG.